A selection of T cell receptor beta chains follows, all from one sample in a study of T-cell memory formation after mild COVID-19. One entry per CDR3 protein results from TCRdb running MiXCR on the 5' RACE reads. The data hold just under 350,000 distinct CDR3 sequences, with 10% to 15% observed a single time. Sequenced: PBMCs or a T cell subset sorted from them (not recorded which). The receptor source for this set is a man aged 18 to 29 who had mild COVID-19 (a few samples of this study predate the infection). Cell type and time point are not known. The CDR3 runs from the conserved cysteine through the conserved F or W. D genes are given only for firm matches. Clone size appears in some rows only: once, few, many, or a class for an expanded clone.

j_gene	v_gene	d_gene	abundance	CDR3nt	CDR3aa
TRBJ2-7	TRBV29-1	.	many	TGCAGCGTTGGGCGAAGCCCCAACTACGAGCAGTACTTC	CSVGRSPNYEQYF
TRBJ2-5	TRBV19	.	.	TGTGCCAGTAGTACCAAGGACGGCTGGGAGACCCAGTACTTC	CASSTKDGWETQYF
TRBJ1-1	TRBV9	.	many	TGTGCCAGCAGTACCGGGGCAATGAACACTGAAGCTTTCTTT	CASSTGAMNTEAFF
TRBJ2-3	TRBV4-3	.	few	TGCGCCAGCAGCCACAGCGACGGCACAGATACGCAGTATTTT	CASSHSDGTDTQYF
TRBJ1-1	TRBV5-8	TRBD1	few	TGTGCCAGCAGCTTTGGACAGGGTGAAGCTTTCTTT	CASSFGQGEAFF
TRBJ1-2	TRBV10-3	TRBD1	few	TGTGCCATCAGTGAGTCGACAGGGTTTGGGGACTATGGCTACACCTTC	CAISESTGFGDYGYTF
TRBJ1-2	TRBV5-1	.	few	TGCGCCAGCAGCTTGAACGGAGGAGCTTTTTATGGCTACACCTTC	CASSLNGGAFYGYTF
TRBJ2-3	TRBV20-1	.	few	TGCAGTGCAACCGACAGGACAGATACGCAGTATTTT	CSATDRTDTQYF
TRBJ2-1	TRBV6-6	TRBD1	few	TGTGCCAGCACTGGACAGGGAGCCTACAATGAGCAGTTCTTC	CASTGQGAYNEQFF
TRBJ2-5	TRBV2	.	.	TGTGCCAGCAGTGAAGAGAGGGCTAGCATGGTGGAGACCCAGTACTTC	CASSEERASMVETQYF
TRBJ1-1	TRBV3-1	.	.	TGTGCCAGCAGCAGTCTTTGGGCTGAAGCTTTCTTT	CASSSLWAEAFF
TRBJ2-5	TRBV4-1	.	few	TGCGCCAGCAGCCAAGCAGACAGGACTCTAAAAGAGACCCAGTACTTC	CASSQADRTLKETQYF
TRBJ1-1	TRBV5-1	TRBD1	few	TGCGCCAGCAGCGCGGGACAGGGAAGGAAAACTGAAGCTTTCTTT	CASSAGQGRKTEAFF
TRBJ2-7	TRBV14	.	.	TGTGCCAGCAGCCCCACGGCCTACGAGCAGTACTTC	CASSPTAYEQYF
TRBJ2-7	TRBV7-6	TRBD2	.	TGTGCCAGCAGCTCAGACAGGGTGTCTAGCGGGAGACCCTACGAGCAGTACTTC	CASSSDRVSSGRPYEQYF
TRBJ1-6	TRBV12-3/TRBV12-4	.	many	TGTGCCAGCAGTTACCAGGGCAATAATTCACCCCTCCACTTT	CASSYQGNNSPLHF
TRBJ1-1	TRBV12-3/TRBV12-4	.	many	TGTGCCAGCAGTTTCCCCCACGCGGGGGATACTGAAGCTTTCTTT	CASSFPHAGDTEAFF
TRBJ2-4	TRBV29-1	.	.	TGCAGCGTCGGAGGGGGAGACGGGGACATTCAGTACTTC	CSVGGGDGDIQYF
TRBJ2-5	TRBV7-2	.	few	TGTGCCAGCAGCTTAAAAAAGGGTGTAGGGCCATTGACAGAGACCCAGTACTTC	CASSLKKGVGPLTETQYF
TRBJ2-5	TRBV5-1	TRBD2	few	TGCGCCAGCAGCTTGGGACTAGCGGGGAAAGAGACCCAGTACTTC	CASSLGLAGKETQYF
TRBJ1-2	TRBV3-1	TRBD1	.	TGTGCCAGCAGCTCCGACAGGGGAGATGGCTACACCTTC	CASSSDRGDGYTF
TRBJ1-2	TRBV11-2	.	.	TGTGCCAGCAGCTCCACGACAGGTCTAGTTGGCTACACCTTC	CASSSTTGLVGYTF
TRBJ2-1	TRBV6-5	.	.	TGTGCCAGCAGTTACTGGAGGCAGGGATACAATGAGCAGTTCTTC	CASSYWRQGYNEQFF
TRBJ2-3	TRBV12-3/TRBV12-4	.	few	TGTGCCAGCAGCCCCCGGACGGCTAGCGGCACAGATACGCAGTATTTT	CASSPRTASGTDTQYF
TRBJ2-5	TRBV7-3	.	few	TGTGCCAGCAGCTTAAGTCCCAGCGCAAAGACCCAGTACTTC	CASSLSPSAKTQYF
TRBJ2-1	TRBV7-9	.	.	TGTGCCAGCAGCTTAGGTTCACGGTACAATGAGCAGTTCTTC	CASSLGSRYNEQFF
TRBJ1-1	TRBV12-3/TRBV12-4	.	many	TGTGCCAGCAGCTTGGTGAACACTGAAGCTTTCTTT	CASSLVNTEAFF
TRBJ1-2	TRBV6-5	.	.	TGTGCCAGTTTAACCCGGGGGCAGGATGGCTACACCTTC	CASLTRGQDGYTF
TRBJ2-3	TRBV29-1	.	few	TGCAGCGTTGTGCGCGGGAGCACAGATACGCAGTATTTT	CSVVRGSTDTQYF
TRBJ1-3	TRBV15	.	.	TGTGCCACCAGCAGTCGACTCGGGATTTCTGGAAACACCATATATTTT	CATSSRLGISGNTIYF
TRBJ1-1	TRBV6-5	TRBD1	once	TGTGCCAGCAGTCCCGGGACAGGGGATTCTCACACTGAAGCTTTCTTT	CASSPGTGDSHTEAFF
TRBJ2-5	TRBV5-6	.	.	TGTGCCAGCCGCTGGGGGACTGAAGAGACCCAGTACTTC	CASRWGTEETQYF
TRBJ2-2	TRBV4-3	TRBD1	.	TGCGCCAGCAGCACGGACAGGTTTTCTAACACCGGGGAGCTGTTTTTT	CASSTDRFSNTGELFF
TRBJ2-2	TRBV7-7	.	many	TGTGCTAGCAGCTTACATCCTAATCGTAACACCGGGGAGCTGTTTTTT	CASSLHPNRNTGELFF
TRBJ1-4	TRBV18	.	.	TGTGCCAGCCGATTAAGCGTTAATGAAAAACTGTTTTTT	CASRLSVNEKLFF
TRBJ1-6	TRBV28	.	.	TGTGCCAGCATAGGCAGCCTCTCCTATAATTCACCCCTCCACTTT	CASIGSLSYNSPLHF
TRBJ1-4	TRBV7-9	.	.	TGTGCCAGCAGGGGCAGGAATAATGAAAAACTGTTTTTT	CASRGRNNEKLFF
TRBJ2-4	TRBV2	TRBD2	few	TGTGCCAGCAGTGAAAGTCCGGGGGGGTTCGCCAAAAACATTCAGTACTTC	CASSESPGGFAKNIQYF
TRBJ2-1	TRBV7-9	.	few	TGTGCCAGCAGCTTGCAAAATGAGCAGTTCTTC	CASSLQNEQFF
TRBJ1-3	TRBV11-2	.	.	TGTGCCAGCAGCCCAACAGGGTTCTCTGGAAACACCATATATTTT	CASSPTGFSGNTIYF
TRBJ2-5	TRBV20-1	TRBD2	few	TGCAGTGCTAGCCGGGGACTAGCGGGGAAAGAGACCCAGTACTTC	CSASRGLAGKETQYF
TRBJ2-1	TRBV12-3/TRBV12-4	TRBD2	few	TGTGCCAGCAGGAACGCAACTAGCGCCAATGAGCAGTTCTTC	CASRNATSANEQFF
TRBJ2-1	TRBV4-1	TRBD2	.	TGCGCCAGCAGCCAAGTGCGACTAGCGGGGGGGCGGTTATACAATGAGCAGTTCTTC	CASSQVRLAGGRLYNEQFF
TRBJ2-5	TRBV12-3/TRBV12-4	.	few	TGTGCCAGCAGTTTATATCCCAATCAAGAGACCCAGTACTTC	CASSLYPNQETQYF
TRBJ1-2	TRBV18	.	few	TGTGCCAGCTCCCTCGATACCAACTATGGCTACACCTTC	CASSLDTNYGYTF
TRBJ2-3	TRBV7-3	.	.	TGTGCCAGCAGGATAGCAGCAGATACGCAGTATTTT	CASRIAADTQYF
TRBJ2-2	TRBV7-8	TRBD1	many	TGTGCCAGCAGCTCACGACAGGGTGGGTCCGGGGAGCTGTTTTTT	CASSSRQGGSGELFF
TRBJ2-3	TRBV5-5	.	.	TGTGCCAGCAGCTTGGCCTTTGGTGATACGCAGTATTTT	CASSLAFGDTQYF
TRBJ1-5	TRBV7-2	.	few	TGTGCCAGCAGCTTAGCACCCGGGGGCCAGCCCCAGCATTTT	CASSLAPGGQPQHF
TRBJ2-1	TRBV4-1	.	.	TGCGCCAGCAGCCAAGAAGTCGAGCGTGAGCAGTTCTTC	CASSQEVEREQFF
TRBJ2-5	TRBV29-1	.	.	TGCAGCGTTGGACAGCCACAAGAGACCCAGTACTTC	CSVGQPQETQYF
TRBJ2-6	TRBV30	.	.	TGTGCCTGGAATCTGGACTCTGGGGCCAACGTCCTGACTTTC	CAWNLDSGANVLTF
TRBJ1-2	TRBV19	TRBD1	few	TGTGCCAGTAGTACTGCGACAGGGCCGTACCCAAACTATGGCTACACCTTC	CASSTATGPYPNYGYTF
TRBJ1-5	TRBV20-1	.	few	TGCAGTGCTAGCCCAGGCCTTCGCAATCAGCCCCAGCATTTT	CSASPGLRNQPQHF